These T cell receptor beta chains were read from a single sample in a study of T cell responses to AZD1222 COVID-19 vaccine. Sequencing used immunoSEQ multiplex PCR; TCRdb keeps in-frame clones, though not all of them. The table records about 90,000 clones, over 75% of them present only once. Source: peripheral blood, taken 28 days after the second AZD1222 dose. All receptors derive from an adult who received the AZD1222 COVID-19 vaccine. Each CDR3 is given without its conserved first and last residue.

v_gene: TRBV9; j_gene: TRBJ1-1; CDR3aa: ASSPRVTEAF
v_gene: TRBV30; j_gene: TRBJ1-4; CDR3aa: AWTRTGRNEKLF
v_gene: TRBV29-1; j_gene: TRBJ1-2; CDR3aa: SVDPLTGGSQNGYT
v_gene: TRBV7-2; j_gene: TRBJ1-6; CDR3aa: ASSSVGGHNSPLH
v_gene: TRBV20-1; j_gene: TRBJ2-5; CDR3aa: SWGGPETQY
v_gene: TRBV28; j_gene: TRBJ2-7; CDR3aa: ASTLDRDYEQY
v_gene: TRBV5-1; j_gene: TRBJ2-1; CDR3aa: ASSFERGVLNEQF
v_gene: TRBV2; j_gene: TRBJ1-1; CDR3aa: ASSEVAGMVTEAF
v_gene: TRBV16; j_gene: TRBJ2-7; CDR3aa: ASSQFVAGLGEQY
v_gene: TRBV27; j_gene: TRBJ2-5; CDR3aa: ASSQPPQETQY
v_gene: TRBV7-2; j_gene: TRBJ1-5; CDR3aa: ASSPTRGNQPQH
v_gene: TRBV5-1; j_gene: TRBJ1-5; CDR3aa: ASSFNSNQPQH
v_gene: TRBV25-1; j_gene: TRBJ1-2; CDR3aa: ASSDTSRVNYGYT
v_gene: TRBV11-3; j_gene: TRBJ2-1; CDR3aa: ASSKEGQWSYNEQF
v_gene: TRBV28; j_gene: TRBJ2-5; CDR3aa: ASSTSYKSGPRVTQY
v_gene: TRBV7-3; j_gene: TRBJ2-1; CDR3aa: ASSLHDSRNEQF
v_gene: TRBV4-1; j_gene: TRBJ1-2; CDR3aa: ASSQGSRGRVYGYT
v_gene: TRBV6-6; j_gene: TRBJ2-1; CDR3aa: ASRLTNEQF
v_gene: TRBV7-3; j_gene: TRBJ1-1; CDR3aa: AMRRQSPQAF
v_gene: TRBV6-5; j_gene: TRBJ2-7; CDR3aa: AGGLGTPSAYEQY
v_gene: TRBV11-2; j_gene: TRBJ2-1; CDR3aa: ASSARGGLEQF
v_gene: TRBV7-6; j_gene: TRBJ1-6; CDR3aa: ASSTQTGQLASPLH
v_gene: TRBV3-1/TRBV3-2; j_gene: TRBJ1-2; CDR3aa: ASSRVRSERGGYT